The source of this T cell receptor beta chain is a study of T-cell reconstitution after alpha-beta-depleted transplantation in children. General study findings and limits: Some patients' high day-60 TCRbeta diversity was attributed to recipient cells surviving conditioning. At one year after transplant, newly produced T cells mostly accounted for T-cell counts and diversity. Expanded graft clones numbering several hundred reportedly gave rise to alpha-beta T cells about two months after transplant.

The TCRbeta library incorporated unique molecular identifiers. TCRdb called the PCR reads again in MiXCR, with one record for every CDR3 protein. The repertoire holds approximately 97,000 distinct CDR3 sequences, with approximately 8% as singletons. This clonotype came up a few times. The target antigen is unknown. The ends lost 5 bases at V and 5 bases at J; junction bases unmatched: 8. The length of the CDR3 is 15 residues. CDR1 MNHEY and CDR2 SMNVEV come from the germline V gene (reference sequence). The material was PBMCs, obtained before TCRalphabeta/CD19-depleted stem cell transplant. The TCR sequence derives from a boy aged 2-15 years with acute lymphoblastic leukemia, due to receive a stem cell transplant. This chain connects TRBV27 to TRBJ2-1, with 8 bases lining up with TRBD2. DNA of the CDR3: TGTGCCAGCAGTCCCCAGCGGGGGATACACAATGAGCAGTTCTTC. Its protein is CASSPQRGIHNEQFF.